What follows are 18 T cell receptor beta chains derived from one specimen sequenced in a study of cytotoxic CD8 clonotypes in ibrutinib-treated CLL. Measured with immunoSEQ multiplex PCR; TCRdb has only the in-frame clones, and not every one. The sample consists of 330,000 or so clones, 60% to 80% of them appearing once. Specimen: PBMCs, collected after 36 months of ibrutinib treatment. Receptor source: a human donor with chronic lymphocytic leukemia.

The V and J genes are TRBV11-2 and TRBJ2-7; possibly TRBD2 for D (5 bases). V lost 1 base to trimming and J lost 4 bases, with 8 bases between them. Germline CDR1 SGHAT, CDR2 FQNNGV. The CDR3 runs to 13 residues. Here the CDR3 reads CASSLAGEYEQYF. In DNA form, the CDR3 reads TGTGCCAGCAGCTTAGCCGGGGAGTACGAGCAGTACTTC.

The CDR3 region has the DNA TGCGCCAGCAGCTTGTCATCAGGGGAGACCGGGGAGCTGTTTTTT. It yields the protein CASSLSSGETGELFF. This chain connects TRBV5-1 to TRBJ2-2; D may be TRBD1 (6 bases). The CDR3 totals 15 residues. V lost 1 base and J lost 5, with 12 bases in between. Germline V gene lookup returns CDR1 SGHRS and CDR2 YFSETQ.

The sample holds one count of this clone. This chain links TRBV9 with TRBJ2-7, with D unclear. With 0 bases removed from V and 4 bases from J, the gap between germline ends came to 8 bases. Per the germline V gene, CDR1 is SGDLS and CDR2 is YYNGEE. CDR3 length: 13 amino acids. CDR3 in amino acids: CASSVAPRYEQYF. For the CDR3, the DNA is TGTGCCAGCAGCGTAGCCCCTCGGTACGAGCAGTACTTC.

The genes are TRBV19 and TRBJ2-7; tentative D call: TRBD1 (6 bases). The CDR3 contains 13 residues. Deletions cut 5 bases from V and 4 bases from J, with 12 bases between. Germline values: CDR1 LNHDA, CDR2 SQIVND (reference sequence). CDR3 DNA: TGTGCCAGTAGTCCGGGACACCTGTACGAGCAGTACTTC. It encodes CASSPGHLYEQYF.

V gene TRBV5-1 combines with J gene TRBJ2-7; D may be TRBD2 (5 bases). The V end lost 1 base, the J end lost 4 bases, and 12 bases lay between the germline ends. This CDR3 is 14 amino acids long. Germline CDR1 reads SGHRS; CDR2 reads YFSETQ. In nucleotides, the CDR3 is TGCGCCAGCAGCTTGTCCGCTAGCAGGTACGAGCAGTACTTC. It translates to CASSLSASRYEQYF.

The J gene is TRBJ2-7, the V gene TRBV5-4; D may be TRBD2 (6 bases). Trimming took 0 bases from V and 6 from J, leaving 16 bases between them. Germline CDR1 is SGHNT and CDR2 is YYREEE (reference sequence). The CDR3 runs to 15 residues. The CDR3 is CASSLGKLAIGEQYF. The CDR3 region has the DNA TGTGCCAGCAGCTTGGGAAAACTAGCTATCGGCGAGCAGTACTTC.

This clone turned up a few times. The V call is TRBV5-4, the J call TRBJ1-4; D not resolved. Trimming shortened V by 10 bases and J by 5 bases, and 9 bases separated the two germline ends. Germline V CDR1 and CDR2: SGHNT, YYREEE (reference sequence). The CDR3 runs to 11 residues. CDR3 in amino acids: CAATQNEKLFF. The CDR3 bases are TGTGCCGCGACACAGAATGAAAAACTGTTTTTT.

Note on this clone: At one end, the junction sequence differs from germline, possibly due to a read error. The genes are TRBV13 and TRBJ2-1; D call uncertain. In germline, CDR1 is PRHDT, CDR2 FYEKMQ (reference sequence). This CDR3 is 15 amino acids long. This chain's CDR3 is CASSLANSRGNERFF. CDR3 DNA: TGTGCCAGCAGCTTGGCAAACTCCCGAGGCAATGAGCGGTTCTTC.

The chain joins TRBV19 to TRBJ1-1; D uncertain. Germline loops: CDR1 LNHDA, CDR2 SQIVND (reference sequence). V lost 3 bases, J lost 0 bases, and 5 bases lay in between. The CDR3 loop spans 13 amino acids. CDR3 loop: CASSMFLNTEAFF. As DNA, the CDR3 is TGTGCCAGTAGTATGTTTCTGAACACTGAAGCTTTCTTT.

The chain is built from TRBV5-4 and TRBJ2-7, with unresolved D. From germline, CDR1 is SGHNT and CDR2 YYREEE (reference sequence). CDR3 length: 14 amino acids. V lost 0 bases to trimming and J lost 5 bases, with 12 bases between them. The CDR3 bases are TGTGCCAGCAGCTTGGACCTATCCCCCCACGAGCAGTACTTC. Its protein is CASSLDLSPHEQYF.

This clone was recorded only once. The rearrangement joins TRBV25-1 to TRBJ2-7, with D possibly TRBD2 on 6 matching bases. The CDR3 length is 17 residues. Trimming removed 4 bases at V and 0 bases at J, with 19 bases between. Germline loops: CDR1 MGHDK, CDR2 SYGVNS. This chain's CDR3 is CASSAGAGFPNSYEQYF. DNA for the CDR3: TGTGCCAGCAGTGCGGGAGCAGGGTTTCCCAACTCCTACGAGCAGTACTTC.

V usage is TRBV14 and J usage is TRBJ1-2; D unresolved. Trimming shortened V by 4 bases and J by 3 bases, and 18 bases separated the two germline ends. This CDR3 has 16 residues. CDR1 SGHDN and CDR2 FVKESK come from the germline V gene. CDR3: CASSPRRNTAHYGYTF. CDR3 DNA sequence: TGTGCCAGCAGCCCGAGGCGAAACACAGCTCACTATGGCTACACCTTC. Filled out from reference TRBV14 and TRBJ1-2, the complete variable domain reads EAGVTQFPSHSVIEKGQTVTLRCDPISGHDNLYWYRRVMGKEIKFLLHFVKESKQDESGMPNNRFLAERTGGTYSTLKVQPAELEDSGVYFCASSPRRNTAHYGYTFGSGTRLTVV.

This clone has just a few counts. This chain links TRBV6-1 with TRBJ1-5; no reliable D call. Germline assignment: CDR1 MNHNS and CDR2 SASEGT. V was trimmed by 8 bases and J by 3 bases, leaving 8 bases between them. This CDR3 region has 12 residues. The CDR3 DNA reads TGTGCCAGCCGAGTCGCCAATCAGCCCCAGCATTTT. Protein: CASRVANQPQHF.

The V gene is TRBV5-1, the J gene TRBJ1-1; D unresolved. The length of the CDR3 is 12 residues. Germline lookup yields CDR1 SGHRS and CDR2 YFSETQ. Deletions cut 3 bases from V and 8 bases from J, with 11 bases between. CDR3 in amino acids: CASSSTGLEAFF. DNA for the CDR3: TGCGCCAGCAGCTCGACGGGGTTAGAAGCTTTCTTT.

This clone has just a few counts. The chain has TRBV14 and TRBJ1-2; D gene ambiguous. The CDR3 sequence is 15 residues long. Germline V gene data show CDR1 as SGHDN and CDR2 as FVKESK. V was trimmed by 2 bases and J by 4 bases, leaving 14 bases between them. This chain's CDR3 is CASSQPGGSRYGYTF. CDR3 sequence (DNA): TGTGCCAGCAGCCAACCAGGAGGTTCGCGCTATGGCTACACCTTC.

This chain joins TRBV25-1 and TRBJ2-7; TRBD1 matches at 7 bases. With 7 bases clipped from V and 2 bases from J, the junction kept 5 bases outside the gene matches. CDR1 and CDR2 from the germline V gene are MGHDK and SYGVNS. The CDR3 extends over 13 amino acids. This CDR3 is CASTETGPYEQYF. The CDR3 DNA follows: TGTGCCAGCACGGAGACAGGGCCCTACGAGCAGTACTTC.

The V and J genes are TRBV28 and TRBJ2-5, with 12 bases matching TRBD2. Trimming at V came to 5 bases and at J to 5 bases, leaving 9 bases not matched to a gene. Germline V gives CDR1 MDHEN, CDR2 SYDVKM. The CDR3 length is 16 residues. In DNA form, the CDR3 reads TGTGCCAGCAGTGAACACCTAGCGGGAGGGGGTGAGACCCAGTACTTC. This gives the protein CASSEHLAGGGETQYF.

In DNA form, the CDR3 reads TGTGCCAGCAGCGTAGCAGCTAGCCCAACCGGGGAGCTGTTTTTT. It is translated as CASSVAASPTGELFF. The gene calls are TRBV9 and TRBJ2-2, with a tentative D call TRBD2 (5 bases). V was cut by 0 bases and J by 5 bases, with 11 bases left in between. The CDR3 runs to 15 residues. Per the germline V gene, CDR1 is SGDLS and CDR2 is YYNGEE.